This T cell receptor (beta chain) stems from a study of CD8+CD57+ T cells in acquired aplastic anemia. Study context: Sorted CD4+ and CD8+ cell DNA averaged around 3.3 ug.

Both TCR beta VDJ combination and CDR3 sequence profiling were carried out. Genomic DNA was the template for this profiling. TCRdb reprocessed the reads with MiXCR, giving one entry per CDR3 protein. In the table there are 50,000 to 65,000 distinct CDR3 sequences, roughly three fifths of which are singletons. In this sample, this clonotype turned up many times. In patients chosen for sequencing, flow cytometry had shown CD8+CD57+ cell expansion. At the time of blood sampling, patients had not yet received any therapy. CDR1 and CDR2 (germline): MNHEY, SVGAGI. The CDR3 length is 15 residues. V lost 2 bases to trimming and J lost 3 bases, with 13 bases between them.

Sequencing was carried out using sorted CD4+, CD8+, or CD8+CD57+ T cells (not recorded which) from PBMCs. The origin of this receptor is a human donor with aplastic anemia. The chain couples TRBV6-5 to TRBJ1-2; D may be TRBD1 (5 bases). Here the CDR3 reads CASSYTPRGDYGYTF. The CDR3 DNA sequence: TGTGCCAGCAGTTACACCCCTCGGGGGGACTATGGCTACACCTTC.